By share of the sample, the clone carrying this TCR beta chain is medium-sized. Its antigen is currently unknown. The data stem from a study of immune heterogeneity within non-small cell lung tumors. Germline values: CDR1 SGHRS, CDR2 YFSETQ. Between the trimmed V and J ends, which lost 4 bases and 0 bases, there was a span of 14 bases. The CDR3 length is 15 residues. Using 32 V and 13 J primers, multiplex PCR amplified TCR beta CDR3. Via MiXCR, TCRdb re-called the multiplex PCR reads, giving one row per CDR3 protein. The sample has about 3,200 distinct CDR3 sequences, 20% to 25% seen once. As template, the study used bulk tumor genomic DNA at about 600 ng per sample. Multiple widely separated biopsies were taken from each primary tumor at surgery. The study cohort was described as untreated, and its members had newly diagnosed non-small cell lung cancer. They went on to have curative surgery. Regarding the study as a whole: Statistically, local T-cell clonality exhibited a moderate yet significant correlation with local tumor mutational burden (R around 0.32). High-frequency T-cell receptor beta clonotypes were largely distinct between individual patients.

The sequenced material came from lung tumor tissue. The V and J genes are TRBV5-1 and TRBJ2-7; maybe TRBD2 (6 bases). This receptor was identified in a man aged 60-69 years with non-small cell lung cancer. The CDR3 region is CASSRGDGSSYEQYF. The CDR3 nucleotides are TGCGCCAGCAGCCGTGGGGACGGGAGCTCCTACGAGCAGTACTTC.